This T cell receptor beta chain was obtained from a study of T-cell reconstitution after alpha-beta-depleted transplantation in children. The table lists this clonotype with a few counts. The antigen is not known. Whole-study findings and limits: Alpha-beta T cells present about two months after transplant were reported to originate from several hundred expanded graft clones.

Unique molecular identifiers were used to barcode this TCRbeta library. TCRdb used MiXCR to reprocess the PCR reads, holding one entry per CDR3 protein. The sample yields just over 950,000 distinct CDR3 sequences, roughly 29% seen once. CDR3 size: 16 residues. Between the trimmed V and J ends, which lost 3 bases and 6 bases, there was a span of 20 bases. CDR1 is SGDLS and CDR2 is YYNGEE in the germline V gene. This chain joins TRBV9 and TRBJ2-3; tentatively, D is TRBD1 (6 bases). This specimen consisted of PBMCs, mostly from graft donor cells, obtained 360 days after TCRalphabeta/CD19-depleted stem cell transplant. The receptor was derived from a boy in the first two years of life who had a stem cell transplant for SCID, so the T cells may come from the graft donor. CDR3 residues: CASSGRQEIMLDTQYF. CDR3 coding DNA: TGTGCCAGCAGCGGGCGACAGGAGATTATGTTGGATACGCAGTATTTT.